The source of this TCR beta chain is a study of Graves' ophthalmopathy and Graves' hyperthyroidism. Overall study context: No progression to ophthalmopathy over 18 months defined stable hyperthyroidism. General observations from the study: Between ophthalmopathy and stable hyperthyroidism, a 13-signature model drew a separation with roughly 85% sensitivity and about 80% specificity.

Points on this clonotype: Its antigen is still unknown.

Ages of hyperthyroidism patients ran from 18 to 65, and their diagnoses were new, under 2 months' duration. Using RNA transcripts, the TCR beta CDR3 regions were amplified. In the first round, RT-PCR was carried out with HTBI primers, and a multiplex PCR formed the second round. TCRdb re-analysed the multiplex PCR reads in MiXCR, keeping a single row per CDR3 protein. There are around 590,000 distinct CDR3 sequences in the sample; just under 40% occur only once, and roughly 4.5% lies in the top ten. Germline V gene lookup returns CDR1 MNHEY and CDR2 SVGAGI. V shed 6 bases, J shed 5 bases, and the junction held 21 bases outside the gene matches. The CDR3 length is 18 residues.

The TCR was taken from an adult man with Graves' hyperthyroidism. Sequencing was performed on peripheral blood or thyroid tissue (not recorded which). The J gene is TRBJ2-5, the V gene TRBV6-5, with TRBD1 matching 7 bases. The CDR3: CASSQSDRVMVTLETQYF. The CDR3 nucleotides are TGTGCCAGCAGCCAATCCGACAGGGTTATGGTGACACTGGAGACCCAGTACTTC.